This T cell receptor (beta chain) originates from a study of blood T cell repertoires in COVID-19. Germline-derived CDR1 and CDR2 are LGHDT and YNNKEL (reference sequence). The CDR3 has 20 residues. V trimming: 5 bases; J trimming: 1 base; junction bases outside the gene matches: 15. The assay was immunoSEQ multiplex PCR, and TCRdb's table has in-frame clones only and misses some. The sample includes around 250,000 clones, roughly 80% of them seen just once. V gene TRBV3-1 (or the pseudogene TRBV3-2) combines with J gene TRBJ2-3; 13 positions match TRBD2. The source is a woman between 18 and 29 years old with acute or convalescent COVID-19. Sequenced input: peripheral blood. CDR3 amino acids: CASSGFAGTSGIGGTDTQYF. The DNA for the CDR3 is TGTGCCAGCAGCGGATTCGCCGGGACTAGCGGGATCGGGGGCACAGATACGCAGTATTTT.